This T cell receptor (beta chain) emerged from a study of blood T cell repertoires in COVID-19. For the study at large: From the United States, Italy and Spain came samples of acute and convalescent COVID-19.

The table came from immunoSEQ multiplex PCR; TCRdb's copy has only in-frame clones and leaves some out. The sample records some 160,000 clones, about 90% being singletons. What was sequenced was peripheral blood. The sequence derives from a man aged 55 to 70 with acute or convalescent COVID-19.

The CDR3 DNA is TGTGCCTGGCGAATTGGACAGGGTAACTATGGCTACACCTTC. It specifies CAWRIGQGNYGYTF. The V gene is TRBV30, the J gene TRBJ1-2; 8 nucleotides match TRBD1. V was pared by 5 bases and J by 1 base, with 6 bases of the junction left unmatched. Germline V CDR1 and CDR2: GTSNPN, SVGIG (reference sequence). CDR3 length: 14 amino acids.